Following are 14 T cell receptor beta chains from one sample sequenced in a study of graft-versus-host responses after intestinal transplantation. The data were produced by immunoSEQ multiplex PCR, yet TCRdb's version contains in-frame clones alone and is incomplete. Of 90,000 to 100,000 clones in the sample, around 86% were seen once. The source material was PBMCs, sampled 255 days after intestinal transplant. These receptors were obtained from a human patient who received an intestinal transplant, so some T cells may come from the graft donor.

The chain is built from TRBV5-6 and TRBJ1-2, with D perhaps matching TRBD1 (6 bases). Trimming took off 4 bases at V and 4 bases at J, with 14 bases between the two ends. The CDR3 is made up of 14 amino acids. Germline values: CDR1 SGHDT, CDR2 YYEEEE. The CDR3 sequence is CASSNIQGPYGYTF. DNA of the CDR3: TGTGCCAGCAGCAACATACAGGGACCCTATGGCTACACCTTC.

The genes are TRBV5-6 and TRBJ2-1; TRBD2 matches 8 bases. V shed 0 bases, J shed 3 bases, and the junction held 8 bases outside the gene matches. The CDR3 loop spans 17 amino acids. Germline CDR1 and CDR2: SGHDT and YYEEEE. CDR3 protein: CASSLAGGFSGYNEQFF. The CDR3 DNA reads TGTGCCAGCAGCTTGGCGGGGGGGTTTTCTGGCTACAATGAGCAGTTCTTC.

The rearrangement joins TRBV28 to TRBJ2-5; TRBD2 agrees at 7 bases. Germline trimming cut 3 bases from V and 3 bases from J; bases unmatched to any gene: 1. Germline V gene sequence: CDR1 MDHEN, CDR2 SYDVKM. The CDR3 extends over 13 amino acids. CDR3 in DNA: TGTGCCAGCAGTTTGGGAGGGAAAGAGACCCAGTACTTC. It encodes CASSLGGKETQYF.

V usage is TRBV6-5 and J usage is TRBJ2-7, with 7 nucleotides matching TRBD1. V shed 5 bases, J shed 6 bases, and the junction held 7 bases outside the gene matches. The length of the CDR3 is 13 residues. The germline V gene has CDR1 MNHEY and CDR2 SVGAGI. The CDR3 DNA is TGTGCCAGCAGTCCTCGTACAGGGGCCGAGCAGTACGTC. Residues: CASSPRTGAEQYV.

This clone appeared a single time. Here the CDR3 reads CASSLLPGQGNTEAFF. CDR3 DNA: TGTGCCAGCAGCCTCTTGCCGGGACAGGGTAACACTGAAGCTTTCTTT. The genes are TRBV11-2 and TRBJ1-1; 9 bases map to TRBD1. Germline CDR1 is SGHAT and CDR2 is FQNNGV. The CDR3 runs to 16 residues. The ends lost 5 bases at V and 2 bases at J; junction bases unmatched: 9.

CDR3 nucleotides: TGTGCCAGCAGTTTGTCCCCCAGGGATGCCACCTACGAGCAGTACTTC. Translated: CASSLSPRDATYEQYF. This sequence joins TRBV28 and TRBJ2-7; D might be TRBD1 (5 bases). The germline gives CDR1 MDHEN, CDR2 SYDVKM. The CDR3 spans 16 residues. Trimming left V 3 bases short and J 2 bases short, with 17 bases between.

The chain has TRBV9 and TRBJ1-2; the D is unclear. From germline, CDR1 is SGDLS and CDR2 YYNGEE. The CDR3 is 15 amino acids. V was clipped by 0 bases and J by 4 bases, with 13 bases between them. The CDR3 reads CASSVEPGMVYGYTF. In DNA form, the CDR3 reads TGTGCCAGCAGCGTAGAACCCGGGATGGTCTATGGCTACACCTTC.

V gene TRBV7-9 combines with J gene TRBJ2-7; D possibly corresponds to TRBD1 (6 bases). Germline V gene lookup returns CDR1 SEHNR and CDR2 FQNEAQ (reference sequence). Trimming removed 5 bases at V and 3 bases at J, with 14 bases between. The length of the CDR3 is 14 residues. CDR3 nucleotide sequence: TGTGCCAGCAGCCTCGGTGGGGGCGGCTACGAGCAGTACTTC. This gives the protein CASSLGGGGYEQYF.

V usage is TRBV13 and J usage is TRBJ1-2; D gene ambiguous. The CDR3 consists of 15 residues. Germline assignment: CDR1 PRHDT and CDR2 FYEKMQ (reference sequence). Trimming removed 2 bases at V and 3 bases at J, with 13 bases between. The CDR3 bases are TGTGCCAGCAGCTTACCCCAGGAGGACGACTATGGCTACACCTTC. It is translated as CASSLPQEDDYGYTF. Complete variable domain (other parts from reference TRBV13 and TRBJ1-2): AAGVIQSPRHLIKEKRETATLKCYPIPRHDTVYWYQQGPGQDPQFLISFYEKMQSDKGSIPDRFSAQQFSDYHSELNMSSLELGDSALYFCASSLPQEDDYGYTFGSGTRLTVV.

The rearrangement uses TRBV2 and TRBJ2-2; the match to TRBD1 covers 8 bases. The germline CDR1 and CDR2 sequences are SNHLY and FYNNEI. V shed 5 bases and J 8 bases; nucleotides not matched to a gene: 7. This CDR3 contains 14 residues. CDR3 DNA: TGTGCCAGCAGTTCCGACAGGGGAGTAGGGGAGCTGTTTTTT. Protein product: CASSSDRGVGELFF.

This rearrangement joins TRBV5-5 to TRBJ1-6; D gene unclear. CDR1 and CDR2 from the germline V gene are SGHKS and YYEKEE (reference sequence). There are 16 residues in the CDR3. The ends were cut back, 0 bases at V and 7 bases at J, with 14 bases in the middle. CDR3 amino acids: CASSLASGRGNSPLHF. CDR3 nucleotides: TGTGCCAGCAGCTTGGCCAGCGGGAGAGGGAATTCACCCCTCCACTTT.

This chain connects TRBV27 to TRBJ2-7; D is tentatively TRBD1 or TRBD2 (6 bases each). The CDR3 sequence is 13 residues long. CDR1 and CDR2 (germline): MNHEY, SMNVEV (reference sequence). V lost 2 bases to trimming and J lost 2 bases, with 7 bases between them. The CDR3 nucleotides read TGTGCCAGCAGTTTACGGGGGCCCTACGAGCAGTACTTC. Residues: CASSLRGPYEQYF.

The chain carries TRBV6-5 and TRBJ1-1, with 10 bases that match TRBD1. The CDR3 has 15 residues. CDR1 and CDR2 from the germline V gene are MNHEY and SVGAGI. Trimming at V came to 6 bases and at J to 3 bases, leaving 7 bases not matched to a gene. CDR3 protein: CASSIWDRGYTEAFF. The DNA for the CDR3 is TGTGCCAGCAGCATCTGGGACAGGGGATACACTGAAGCTTTCTTT.

The chain carries TRBV10-1 and TRBJ2-7, with 12 nucleotides matching TRBD2. In germline, CDR1 is WNHNN, CDR2 SYGVQD (reference sequence). The CDR3 extends over 14 amino acids. V lost 4 bases to trimming and J lost 8 bases; unmatched junction nucleotides: 6. The CDR3 sequence is CASSGTLAGGKQYF. The CDR3 DNA sequence: TGCGCCAGCAGTGGGACGCTAGCGGGAGGGAAGCAGTACTTC.